The T cell receptor beta chain described here comes from a study of CD8 T cells in ankylosing spondylitis. Notes on the study in general: Within matched ankylosing spondylitis synovial fluid, disease-linked clones were reportedly significantly enriched. Existing reports had already noted some motif variants in reactive arthritis synovial fluid and blood. CD8+ by phenotype, disease-linked clones were relatively rare in peripheral blood. Blood from ankylosing spondylitis patients appeared to carry a characteristic roughly 8-variant TCR beta motif.

The CDR3 contains 14 residues. V lost 6 bases to trimming and J lost 5 bases; unmatched junction nucleotides: 4. Germline CDR1 is SNHLY and CDR2 is FYNNEI. As regards this clonotype: The target antigen is unknown.

Researchers built TCR beta libraries using quantitative 5'-RACE with molecular barcodes. A single record per CDR3 protein comes from TCRdb applying MiXCR to the 5' RACE reads. Here the sample spans around 430,000 distinct CDR3 sequences, 17% being singletons. This sequence joins TRBV2 and TRBJ2-3, with TRBD2 identical over 11 bases. Sequencing used blood, either unsorted or a sorted T cell fraction (not recorded which). The receptor was derived from a male donor with ankylosing spondylitis. CDR3 DNA: TGTGCCAGCAGGGACGGACTAGCGGGAGATACGCAGTATTTT. Residues: CASRDGLAGDTQYF.